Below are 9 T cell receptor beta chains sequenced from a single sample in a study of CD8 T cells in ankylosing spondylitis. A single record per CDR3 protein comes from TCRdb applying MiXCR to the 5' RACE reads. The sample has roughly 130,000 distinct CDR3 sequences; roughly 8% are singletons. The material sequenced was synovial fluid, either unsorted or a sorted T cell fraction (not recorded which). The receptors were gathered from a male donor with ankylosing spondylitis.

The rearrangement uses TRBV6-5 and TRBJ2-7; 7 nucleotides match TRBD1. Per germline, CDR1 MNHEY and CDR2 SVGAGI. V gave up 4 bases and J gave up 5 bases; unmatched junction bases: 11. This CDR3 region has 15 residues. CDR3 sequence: CASSSHSDRSNEQYF. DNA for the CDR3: TGTGCCAGCAGTTCTCACTCGGACAGGTCTAACGAGCAGTACTTC.

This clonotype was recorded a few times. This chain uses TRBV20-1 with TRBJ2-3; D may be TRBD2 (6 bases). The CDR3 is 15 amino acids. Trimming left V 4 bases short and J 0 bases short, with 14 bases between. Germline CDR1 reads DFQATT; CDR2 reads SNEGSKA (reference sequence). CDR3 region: CSATSMGTSTDTQYF. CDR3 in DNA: TGCAGTGCTACCTCGATGGGGACTAGCACAGATACGCAGTATTTT.

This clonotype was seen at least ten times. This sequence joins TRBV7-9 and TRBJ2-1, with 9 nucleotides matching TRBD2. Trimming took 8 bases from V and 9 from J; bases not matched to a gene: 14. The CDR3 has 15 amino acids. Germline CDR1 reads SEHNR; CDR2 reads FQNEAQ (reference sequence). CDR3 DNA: TGTGCCAGCTCTAAAGGGGAGCGGGAGGTCGTTGAGCAGTTCTTC. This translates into CASSKGEREVVEQFF. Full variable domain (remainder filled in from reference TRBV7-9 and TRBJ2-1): DTGVSQNPRHKITKRGQNVTFRCDPISEHNRLYWYRQTLGQGPEFLTYFQNEAQLEKSRLLSDRFSAERPKGSFSTLEIQRTEQGDSAMYLCASSKGEREVVEQFFGPGTRLTVL.

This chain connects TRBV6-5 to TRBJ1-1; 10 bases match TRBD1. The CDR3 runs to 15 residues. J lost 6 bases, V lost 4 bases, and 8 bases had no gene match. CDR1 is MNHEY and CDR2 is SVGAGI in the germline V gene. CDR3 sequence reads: CASSSRGQGSSEAFF. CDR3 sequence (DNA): TGTGCCAGCAGTTCTCGGGGACAGGGGAGCTCTGAAGCTTTCTTT.

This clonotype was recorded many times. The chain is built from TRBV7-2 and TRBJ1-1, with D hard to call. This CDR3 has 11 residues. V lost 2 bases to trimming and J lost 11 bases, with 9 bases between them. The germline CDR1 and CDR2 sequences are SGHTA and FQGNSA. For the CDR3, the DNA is TGTGCCAGCAGCTTATCGGGGTTGGCTTTCTTT. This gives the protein CASSLSGLAFF.

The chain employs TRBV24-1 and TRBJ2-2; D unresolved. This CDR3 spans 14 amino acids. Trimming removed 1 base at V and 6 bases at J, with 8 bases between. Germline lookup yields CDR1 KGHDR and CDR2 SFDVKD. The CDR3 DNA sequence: TGTGCCACCAGTGATTTAGGCGGAGCCGGGGAGCTGTTTTTT. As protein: CATSDLGGAGELFF.

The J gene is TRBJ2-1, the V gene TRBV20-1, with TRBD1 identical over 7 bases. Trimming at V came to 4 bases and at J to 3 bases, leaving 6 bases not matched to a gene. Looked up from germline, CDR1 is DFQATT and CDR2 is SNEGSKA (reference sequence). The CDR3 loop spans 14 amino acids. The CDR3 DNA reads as TGCAGTGCTACACGACAGGGAGACTACAATGAGCAGTTCTTC. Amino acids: CSATRQGDYNEQFF.

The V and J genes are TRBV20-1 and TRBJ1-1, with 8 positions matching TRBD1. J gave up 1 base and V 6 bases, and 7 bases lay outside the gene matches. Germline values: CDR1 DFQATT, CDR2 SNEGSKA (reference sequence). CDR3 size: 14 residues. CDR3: CSAPDRGSNTEAFF. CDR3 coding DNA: TGCAGTGCCCCCGACAGGGGTTCGAACACTGAAGCTTTCTTT.

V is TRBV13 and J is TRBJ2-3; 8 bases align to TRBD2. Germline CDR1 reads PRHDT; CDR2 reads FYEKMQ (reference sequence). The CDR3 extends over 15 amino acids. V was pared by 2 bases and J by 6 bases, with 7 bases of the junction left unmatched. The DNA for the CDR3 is TGTGCCAGCAGCTTAACTAGCGGCGGCCGGGATACGCAGTATTTT. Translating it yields CASSLTSGGRDTQYF.